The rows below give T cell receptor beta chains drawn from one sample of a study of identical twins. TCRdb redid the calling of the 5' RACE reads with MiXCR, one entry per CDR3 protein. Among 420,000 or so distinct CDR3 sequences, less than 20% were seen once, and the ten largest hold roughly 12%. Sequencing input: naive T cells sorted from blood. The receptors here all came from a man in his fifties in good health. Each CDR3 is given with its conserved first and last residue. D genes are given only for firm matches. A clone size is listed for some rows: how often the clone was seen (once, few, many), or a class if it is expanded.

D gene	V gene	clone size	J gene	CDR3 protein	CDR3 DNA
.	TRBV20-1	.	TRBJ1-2	CRRDGSSPLEGYTF	TGCAGACGGGACGGTTCCTCACCCCTCGAGGGCTACACCTTC
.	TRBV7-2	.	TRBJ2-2	CASSSPPVGELFF	TGTGCCAGCAGCTCCCCACCGGTAGGGGAGCTGTTTTTT
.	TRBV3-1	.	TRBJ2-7	CASSIGGPLEEQYF	TGTGCCAGCAGCATCGGGGGACCTTTAGAGGAGCAGTACTTC
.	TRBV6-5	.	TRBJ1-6	CASSYQDHNSPLHF	TGTGCCAGCAGTTACCAGGATCATAATTCACCCCTCCACTTT
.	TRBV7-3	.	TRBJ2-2	CASSFQGDSGELFF	TGTGCCAGCAGCTTCCAGGGAGATTCCGGGGAGCTGTTTTTT
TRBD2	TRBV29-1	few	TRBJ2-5	CSIISGRRQETQYF	TGCAGCATAATTAGCGGGAGAAGGCAAGAGACCCAGTACTTC
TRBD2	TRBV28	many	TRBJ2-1	CASTSSGVDSYNEQFF	TGTGCCAGCACTTCAAGCGGGGTGGACTCCTACAATGAGCAGTTCTTC
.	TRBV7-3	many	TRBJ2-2	CASSASDVAGELFF	TGTGCCAGCAGCGCCTCCGACGTGGCGGGGGAGCTGTTTTTT
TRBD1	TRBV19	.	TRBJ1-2	CASRTGGERDYTF	TGTGCCTCCCGGACAGGGGGCGAGCGGGACTACACCTTC
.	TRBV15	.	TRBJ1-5	CATSQARYSNQPQHF	TGTGCCACCAGCCAGGCGCGATATAGCAATCAGCCCCAGCATTTT
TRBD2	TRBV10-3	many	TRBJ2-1	CAISESRREVDEQFF	TGTGCCATCAGTGAGTCGAGACGGGAGGTCGATGAGCAGTTCTTC
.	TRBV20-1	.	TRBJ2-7	CSATDRLSYEQYF	TGCAGTGCCACAGACAGGTTATCCTACGAGCAGTACTTC
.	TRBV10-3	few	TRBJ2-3	CAISASGSTDTQYF	TGTGCCATCAGTGCATCGGGGAGCACAGATACGCAGTATTTT
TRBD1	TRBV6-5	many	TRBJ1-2	CASSYADRGLGYGYTF	TGTGCCAGCAGTTATGCGGACAGGGGGCTGGGCTATGGCTACACCTTC
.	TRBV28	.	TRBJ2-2	CASSLGGWQPNTGELFF	TGTGCCAGCAGTCTCGGGGGTTGGCAGCCGAACACCGGGGAGCTGTTTTTT
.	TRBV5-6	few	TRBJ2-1	CASSLRDRPYNEQFF	TGTGCCAGCAGCTTAAGGGACCGACCATACAATGAGCAGTTCTTC
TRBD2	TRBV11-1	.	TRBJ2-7	CASSLLRTSGREVYEQYF	TGTGCCAGCAGCTTATTGAGGACTAGCGGGAGAGAAGTGTACGAGCAGTACTTC
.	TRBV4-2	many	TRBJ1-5	CASSQEAQSNQPQHF	TGTGCCAGCAGCCAAGAGGCTCAGAGCAATCAGCCCCAGCATTTT
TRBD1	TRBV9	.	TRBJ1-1	CASSVGGQGFSKTEAFF	TGTGCCAGCAGCGTAGGGGGACAGGGGTTCTCAAAAACTGAAGCTTTCTTT
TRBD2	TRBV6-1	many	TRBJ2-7	CASSQNPAGAYEQYF	TGTGCCAGCAGTCAAAACCCTGCGGGGGCCTACGAGCAGTACTTC
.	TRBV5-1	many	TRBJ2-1	CASSLARDLHNEQFF	TGCGCCAGCAGCTTGGCCAGGGACCTACACAATGAGCAGTTCTTC
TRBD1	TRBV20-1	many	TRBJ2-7	CSARGGTGLGYYEQYF	TGCAGTGCTAGAGGGGGGACAGGGTTGGGGTACTACGAGCAGTACTTC
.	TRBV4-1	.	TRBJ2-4	CASSQLAHKNIQYF	TGCGCCAGCAGCCAATTAGCGCACAAAAACATTCAGTACTTC
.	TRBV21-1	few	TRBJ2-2	CASSITSGARVAGELFF	TGTGCCAGCAGCATTACTAGCGGGGCCAGGGTGGCCGGGGAGCTGTTTTTT
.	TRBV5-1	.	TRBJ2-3	CASSLAKGDTQYF	TGCGCCAGCAGCTTGGCCAAGGGGGATACGCAGTATTTT
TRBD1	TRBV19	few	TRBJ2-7	CASSDRGEVGEQYF	TGTGCCAGTTCCGACAGGGGCGAGGTCGGAGAGCAGTACTTC
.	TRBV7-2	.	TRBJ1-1	CASIRGGRENTEAFF	TGTGCCAGCATCCGGGGGGGCCGGGAGAACACTGAAGCTTTCTTT
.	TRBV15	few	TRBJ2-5	CATSSAGRETQYF	TGTGCCACCAGCAGCGCAGGGCGAGAGACCCAGTACTTC
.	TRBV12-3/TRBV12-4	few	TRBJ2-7	CASSLGLGRDEQYF	TGTGCCAGCAGTTTGGGACTGGGTCGGGACGAGCAGTACTTC
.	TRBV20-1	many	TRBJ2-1	CSARDVDKEIFYEQFF	TGCAGTGCTAGAGATGTGGACAAGGAGATCTTTTACGAGCAGTTCTTC
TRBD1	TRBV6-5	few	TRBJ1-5	CASSNLPGQGATNQPQHF	TGTGCCAGCAGTAACCTACCGGGACAGGGGGCTACCAATCAGCCCCAGCATTTT
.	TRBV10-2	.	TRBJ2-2	CASRGIANTGELFF	TGCGCCAGCCGGGGGATCGCGAACACCGGGGAGCTGTTTTTT
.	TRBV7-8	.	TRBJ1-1	CASSLLLGNTEAFF	TGTGCCAGCAGCCTCCTCCTGGGGAACACTGAAGCTTTCTTT
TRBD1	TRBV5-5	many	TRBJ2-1	CASSSQTGTGVYNEQFF	TGTGCCAGCAGCTCACAAACCGGGACAGGGGTATACAATGAGCAGTTCTTC
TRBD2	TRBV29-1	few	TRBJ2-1	CSAGRAGGPNEQFF	TGCAGCGCCGGAAGGGCGGGAGGGCCCAATGAGCAGTTCTTC
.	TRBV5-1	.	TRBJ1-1	CASSLAGITEAFF	TGCGCCAGCAGCTTGGCCGGGATCACTGAAGCTTTCTTT
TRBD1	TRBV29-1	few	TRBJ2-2	CSVDYRDRGTGELFF	TGCAGCGTTGATTATCGGGACAGGGGCACCGGGGAGCTGTTTTTT
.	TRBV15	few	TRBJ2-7	CATRRLDSGRTYEQYF	TGTGCCACCAGACGCCTTGATTCCGGGCGAACCTACGAGCAGTACTTC
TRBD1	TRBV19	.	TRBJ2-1	CASSIRDRGRNEQFF	TGTGCCAGTAGTATCCGGGACAGGGGAAGAAATGAGCAGTTCTTC
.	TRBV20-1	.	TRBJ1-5	CSASRPLGGGSNQPQHF	TGCAGTGCTAGTCGCCCGCTGGGGGGGGGCAGCAATCAGCCCCAGCATTTT
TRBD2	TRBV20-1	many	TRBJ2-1	CSARDLGRLAGGEQFF	TGCAGTGCTAGAGATCTAGGGCGGCTAGCGGGGGGTGAGCAGTTCTTC
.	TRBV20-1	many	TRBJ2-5	CSASRGQETQYF	TGCAGTGCTAGCAGGGGCCAAGAGACCCAGTACTTC
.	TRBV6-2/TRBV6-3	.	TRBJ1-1	CASSGPEAFF	TGTGCCAGCAGCGGACCAGAAGCTTTCTTT
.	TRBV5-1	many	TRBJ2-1	CASSIRDYTYNEQFF	TGCGCCAGCAGCATTCGAGACTATACTTACAATGAGCAGTTCTTC
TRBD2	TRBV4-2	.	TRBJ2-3	CASSPKTSGTTDTQYF	TGTGCCAGCAGCCCAAAGACTAGCGGGACCACAGATACGCAGTATTTT
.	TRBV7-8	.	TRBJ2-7	CASSPRLDNYEQYF	TGTGCCAGCAGCCCGAGACTAGACAACTACGAGCAGTACTTC
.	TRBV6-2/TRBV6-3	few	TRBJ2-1	CASRIVSGREGNEQFF	TGTGCCAGCAGAATAGTTTCTGGGCGGGAAGGCAATGAGCAGTTCTTC
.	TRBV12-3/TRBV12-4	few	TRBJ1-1	CASSLLSTEAFF	TGTGCCAGCAGTTTATTGTCCACTGAAGCTTTCTTT
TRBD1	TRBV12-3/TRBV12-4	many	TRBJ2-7	CASSFMGQGYEQYF	TGTGCCAGCAGTTTTATGGGACAGGGCTACGAGCAGTACTTC
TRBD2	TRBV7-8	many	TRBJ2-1	CASSFRTSGGYNEQFF	TGTGCCAGCAGTTTTCGGACTAGCGGAGGATACAATGAGCAGTTCTTC
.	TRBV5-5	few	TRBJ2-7	CASSQTTGRASEQYF	TGTGCCAGCAGCCAAACGACAGGCCGCGCTTCCGAGCAGTACTTC
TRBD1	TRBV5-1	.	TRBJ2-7	CASSVGQGVWDEQYF	TGCGCCAGCAGCGTAGGACAGGGGGTATGGGACGAGCAGTACTTC
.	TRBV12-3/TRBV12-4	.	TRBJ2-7	CASSYAEGVLYEQYF	TGTGCCAGCAGTTACGCCGAGGGAGTCCTCTACGAGCAGTACTTC
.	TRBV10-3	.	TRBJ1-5	CAISESGGRPQHF	TGTGCCATCAGTGAGTCCGGGGGTAGGCCCCAGCATTTT
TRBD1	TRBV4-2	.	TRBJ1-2	CASSQEPGGRYYGYTF	TGTGCCAGCAGCCAGGAACCAGGGGGCAGGTACTATGGCTACACCTTC
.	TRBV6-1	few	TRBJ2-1	CASSPGGGPLDNEQFF	TGTGCCAGCAGTCCCGGCGGGGGCCCACTTGACAATGAGCAGTTCTTC